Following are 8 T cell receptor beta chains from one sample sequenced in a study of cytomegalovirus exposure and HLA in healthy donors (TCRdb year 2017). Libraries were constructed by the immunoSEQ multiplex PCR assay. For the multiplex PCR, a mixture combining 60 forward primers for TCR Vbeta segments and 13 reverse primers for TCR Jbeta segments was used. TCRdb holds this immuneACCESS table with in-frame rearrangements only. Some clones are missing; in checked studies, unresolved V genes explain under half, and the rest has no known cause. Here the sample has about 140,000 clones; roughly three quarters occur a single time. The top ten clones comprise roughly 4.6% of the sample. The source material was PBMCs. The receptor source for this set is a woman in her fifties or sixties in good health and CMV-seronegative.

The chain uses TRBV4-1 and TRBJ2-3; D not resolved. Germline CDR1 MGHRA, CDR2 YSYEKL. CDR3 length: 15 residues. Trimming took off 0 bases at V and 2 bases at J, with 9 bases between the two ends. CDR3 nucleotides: TGCGCCAGCAGCCAAGAAGCGTCCTTCACAGATACGCAGTATTTT. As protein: CASSQEASFTDTQYF.

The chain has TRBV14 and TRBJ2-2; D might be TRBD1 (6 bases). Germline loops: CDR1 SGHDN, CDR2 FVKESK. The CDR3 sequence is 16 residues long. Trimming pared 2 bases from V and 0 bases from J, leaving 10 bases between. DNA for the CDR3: TGTGCCAGCAGCCAAAACAGGGTCGCGAACACCGGGGAGCTGTTTTTT. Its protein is CASSQNRVANTGELFF.

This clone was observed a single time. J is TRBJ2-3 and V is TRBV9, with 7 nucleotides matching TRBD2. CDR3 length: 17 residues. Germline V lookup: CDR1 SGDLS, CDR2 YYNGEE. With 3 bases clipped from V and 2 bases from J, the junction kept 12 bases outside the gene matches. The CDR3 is CASSASWTGGLTDTQYF. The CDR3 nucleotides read TGTGCCAGCAGCGCGAGTTGGACGGGGGGTCTCACAGATACGCAGTATTTT.

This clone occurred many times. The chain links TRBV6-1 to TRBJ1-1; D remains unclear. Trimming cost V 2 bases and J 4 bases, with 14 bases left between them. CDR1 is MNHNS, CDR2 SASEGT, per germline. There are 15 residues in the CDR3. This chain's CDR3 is CASSEREEGGTEAFF. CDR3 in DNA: TGTGCCAGCAGTGAACGAGAAGAGGGCGGCACTGAAGCTTTCTTT.

CDR3 protein: CASSFVNRHYEQYF. The DNA for the CDR3 is TGTGCCAGCAGCTTCGTTAACAGGCACTACGAGCAGTACTTC. This chain joins TRBV5-8 and TRBJ2-7, with D maybe TRBD1 (5 bases). The CDR3 consists of 14 residues. Trimming removed 2 bases at V and 3 bases at J, with 12 bases between. Germline V gives CDR1 SGHTS, CDR2 YDEGEE.

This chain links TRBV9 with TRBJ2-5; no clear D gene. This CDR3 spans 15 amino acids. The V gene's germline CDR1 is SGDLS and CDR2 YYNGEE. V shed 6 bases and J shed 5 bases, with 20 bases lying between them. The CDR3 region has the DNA TGTGCCAGCACCCTAGGCGCTCCCCCCGGGGAGACCCAGTACTTC. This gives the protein CASTLGAPPGETQYF.

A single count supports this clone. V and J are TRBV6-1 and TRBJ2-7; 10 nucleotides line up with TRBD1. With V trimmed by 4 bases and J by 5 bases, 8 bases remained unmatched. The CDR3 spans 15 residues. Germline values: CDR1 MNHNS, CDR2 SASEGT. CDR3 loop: CASSATGTGADEQYF. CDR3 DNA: TGTGCCAGCAGTGCCACCGGGACAGGGGCTGACGAGCAGTACTTC.

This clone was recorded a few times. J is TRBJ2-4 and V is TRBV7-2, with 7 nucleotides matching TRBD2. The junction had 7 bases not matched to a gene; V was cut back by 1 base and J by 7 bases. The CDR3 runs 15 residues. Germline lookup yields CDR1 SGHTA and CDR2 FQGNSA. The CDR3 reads CASSLGGRGGNIQYF. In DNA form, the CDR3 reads TGTGCCAGCAGCTTAGGAGGAAGGGGAGGGAACATTCAGTACTTC.